A selection of T cell receptor beta chains follows, all from one sample in a study of CD8 T cells in Susac syndrome. TCRdb fed the immunoSEQ multiplex PCR reads into MiXCR, producing one record per CDR3 protein. The sample records about 190,000 distinct CDR3 sequences, about 94% being singletons. The specimen was CD4+ T cells from PBMCs. The receptors were gathered from a human donor with Susac syndrome. Each CDR3 is given with its conserved first and last residue. The D gene is left open where the match is weak. The size of a clone is reported for some rows only, either as once, few or many, or as a class for expanded clones.

d_gene	len	abundance	v_gene	j_gene	CDR3nt	CDR3aa
TRBD1	13	NA	TRBV2	TRBJ2-7	TGTGCCAGCAGTCCCGGGACAGCTATCGAGCAGTACTTC	CASSPGTAIEQYF
NA	13	NA	TRBV24-1	TRBJ2-5	TGTGCCACCAGTGATTTGCAACGGGAGACCCAGTACTTC	CATSDLQRETQYF
NA	12	NA	TRBV2	TRBJ2-7	TGTGCCAGCAGGGGCCTCTCCTACGAGCAGTACTTC	CASRGLSYEQYF
NA	14	NA	TRBV29-1	TRBJ2-7	TGCAGCGTGGGGGGGGCGGGGACGTTATACGAGCAGTACTTC	CSVGGAGTLYEQYF
NA	13	NA	TRBV2	TRBJ2-4	TGTGCCAGTACTACTGACAAGAAAAACATTCAGTACTTC	CASTTDKKNIQYF
TRBD2	16	NA	TRBV5-4	TRBJ2-3	TGTGCCAGCAGCTCCCCCCGGACTAGCGGGGGGGATACGCAGTATTTT	CASSSPRTSGGDTQYF
NA	16	NA	TRBV9	TRBJ2-1	TGTGCCAGCAGCGTCAACGGAGGGGGCGCCTACAATGAGCAGTTCTTC	CASSVNGGGAYNEQFF
TRBD2	18	once	TRBV19	TRBJ2-1	TGTGCCAGTAGTCTCCCGGAGGGGAGCGGGGGGGCCCTGAATGAGCAGTTCTTC	CASSLPEGSGGALNEQFF
NA	14	once	TRBV20-1	TRBJ2-1	TGCAGTGCTAGTGATCCAAGCTCCTACAATGAGCAGTTCTTC	CSASDPSSYNEQFF
TRBD2	15	once	TRBV2	TRBJ2-7	TGTGCCAGTGGGACTAGCGGGGGGGCAATTTCCGAGCAGTACTTC	CASGTSGGAISEQYF
NA	15	NA	TRBV11-2	TRBJ2-3	TGTGCCAGCAGCTTAGCGGACTCCTACACAGATACGCAGTATTTT	CASSLADSYTDTQYF
NA	13	NA	TRBV7-9	TRBJ2-7	TGTGCCAGCACCCGGACAGAGAGTTACGAGCAGTACTTC	CASTRTESYEQYF
NA	13	NA	TRBV6-2/TRBV6-3	TRBJ1-2	TGTGCCAGCAGAGGGGACGGTAACTATGGCTACACCTTC	CASRGDGNYGYTF
NA	12	few	TRBV12-3/TRBV12-4	TRBJ2-3	TGTGCCAGCAGCCCGGACGGAGGGACGCAGTATTTT	CASSPDGGTQYF
NA	14	NA	TRBV9	TRBJ1-2	TGTGCCAGCAGCGTAGAGGGCTTACACTATGGCTACACCTTC	CASSVEGLHYGYTF
TRBD1	16	NA	TRBV27	TRBJ1-6	TGTGCCAGCAGTCTGGGGACAGGTGGATTTAATTCACCCCTCCACTTT	CASSLGTGGFNSPLHF